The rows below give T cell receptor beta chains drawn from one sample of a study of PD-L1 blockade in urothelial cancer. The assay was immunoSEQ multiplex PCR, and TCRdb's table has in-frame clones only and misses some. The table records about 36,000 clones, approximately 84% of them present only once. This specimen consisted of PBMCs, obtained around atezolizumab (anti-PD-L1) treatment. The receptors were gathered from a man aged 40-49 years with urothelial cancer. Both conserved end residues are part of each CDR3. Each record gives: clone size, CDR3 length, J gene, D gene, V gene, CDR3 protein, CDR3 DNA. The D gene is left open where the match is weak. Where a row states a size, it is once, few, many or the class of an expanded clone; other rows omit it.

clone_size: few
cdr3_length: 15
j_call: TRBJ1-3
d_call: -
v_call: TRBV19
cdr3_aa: CASSRDRIAGNTIYF
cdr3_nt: TGTGCCAGTAGTAGAGACAGGATCGCTGGAAACACCATATATTTT

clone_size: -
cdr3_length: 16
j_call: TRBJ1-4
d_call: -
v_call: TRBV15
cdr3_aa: CATSRDLGATNEKLFF
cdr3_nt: TGTGCCACCAGCAGAGATCTAGGTGCAACTAATGAAAAACTGTTTTTT

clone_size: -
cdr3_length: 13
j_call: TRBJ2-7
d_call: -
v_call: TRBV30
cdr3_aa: CAWRTGLSYEQYF
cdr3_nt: TGTGCCTGGAGGACAGGCCTCTCCTACGAGCAGTACTTC

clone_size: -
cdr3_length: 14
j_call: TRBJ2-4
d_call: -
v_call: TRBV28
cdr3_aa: CASSSGNHINIQYF
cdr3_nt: TGTGCCAGCAGCTCCGGGAACCATATAAACATTCAGTACTTC

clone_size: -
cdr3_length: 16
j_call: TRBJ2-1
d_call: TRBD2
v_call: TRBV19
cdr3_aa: CASSIRAGGPHNEQFF
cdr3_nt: TGTGCCAGTAGTATCAGAGCGGGAGGGCCCCACAATGAGCAGTTCTTC

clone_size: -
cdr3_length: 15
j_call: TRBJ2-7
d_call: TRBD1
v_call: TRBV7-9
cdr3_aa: CASSPRDREYYEQYF
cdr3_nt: TGTGCCAGCAGCCCCCGGGACAGGGAATACTACGAGCAGTACTTC

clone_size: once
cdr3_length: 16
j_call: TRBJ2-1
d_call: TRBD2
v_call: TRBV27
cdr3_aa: CASSRLAGNTYNEQFF
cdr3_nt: TGTGCCAGCAGTAGACTAGCGGGAAACACCTACAATGAGCAGTTCTTC

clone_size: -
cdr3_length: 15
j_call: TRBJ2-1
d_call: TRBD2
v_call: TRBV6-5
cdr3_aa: CASIKASGRAGEQFF
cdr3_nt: TGTGCCAGCATCAAGGCTAGCGGGAGGGCCGGTGAGCAGTTCTTC

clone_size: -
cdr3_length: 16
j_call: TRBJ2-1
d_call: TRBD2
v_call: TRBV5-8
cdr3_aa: CASSLGVLAGGNEQFF
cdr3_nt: TGTGCCAGCAGCTTGGGAGTGCTAGCGGGGGGTAATGAGCAGTTCTTC

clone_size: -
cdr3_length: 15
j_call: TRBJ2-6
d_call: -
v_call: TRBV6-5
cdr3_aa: CASKLGGSGANVLTF
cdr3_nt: TGTGCCAGCAAACTCGGGGGCTCTGGGGCCAACGTCCTGACTTTC

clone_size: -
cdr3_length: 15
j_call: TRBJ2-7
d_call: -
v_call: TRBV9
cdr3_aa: CASSVTDSPTYEQYF
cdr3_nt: TGTGCCAGCAGCGTAACGGACAGCCCCACCTACGAGCAGTACTTC

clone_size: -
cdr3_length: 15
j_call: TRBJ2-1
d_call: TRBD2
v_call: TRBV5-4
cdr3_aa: CASTWGGTSVSEQFF
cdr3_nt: TGTGCCAGCACCTGGGGGGGGACTAGCGTGTCTGAGCAGTTCTTC

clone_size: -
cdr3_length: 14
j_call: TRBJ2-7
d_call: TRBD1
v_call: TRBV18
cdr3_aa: CASSPFRGIDEQYF
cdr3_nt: TGTGCCAGCTCACCATTCAGGGGGATCGACGAGCAGTACTTC

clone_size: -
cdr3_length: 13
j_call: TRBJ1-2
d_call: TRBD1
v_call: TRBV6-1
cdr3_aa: CASRPGQVHGYTF
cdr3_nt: TGTGCCAGCAGACCGGGACAGGTCCACGGCTACACCTTC

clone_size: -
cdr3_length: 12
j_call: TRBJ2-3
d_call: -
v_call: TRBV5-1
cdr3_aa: CASSFNTDTQYF
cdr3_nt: TGCGCCAGCAGCTTTAACACAGATACGCAGTATTTT

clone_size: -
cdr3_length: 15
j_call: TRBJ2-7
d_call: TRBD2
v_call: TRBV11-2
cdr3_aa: CASSPSGRPPYEQYF
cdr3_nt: TGTGCCAGCAGCCCTAGCGGGAGGCCACCCTACGAGCAGTACTTC

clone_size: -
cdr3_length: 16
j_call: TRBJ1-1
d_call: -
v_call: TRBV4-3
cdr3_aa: CASSQASGGLNTEAFF
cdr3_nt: TGCGCCAGCAGCCAAGCTTCGGGTGGCCTGAACACTGAAGCTTTCTTT

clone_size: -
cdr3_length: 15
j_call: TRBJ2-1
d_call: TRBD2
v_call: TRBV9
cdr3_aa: CASRRGLAGRDEQFF
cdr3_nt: TGTGCCAGCAGGAGGGGACTAGCGGGACGGGATGAGCAGTTCTTC

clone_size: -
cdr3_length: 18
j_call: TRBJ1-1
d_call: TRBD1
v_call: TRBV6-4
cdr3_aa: CASSARPGQGAKNTEAFF
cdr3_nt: TGTGCCAGCAGCGCCCGACCGGGACAGGGGGCAAAGAACACTGAAGCTTTCTTT

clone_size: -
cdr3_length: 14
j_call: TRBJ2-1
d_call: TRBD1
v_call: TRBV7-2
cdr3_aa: CASKGNQGANEQFF
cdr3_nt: TGTGCCAGCAAGGGGAATCAGGGGGCAAATGAGCAGTTCTTC